This TCR beta chain was profiled in a study of T cells in Graves' hyperthyroidism and ophthalmopathy. About the research overall: Peripheral blood samples were taken at initial diagnosis, prior to any treatment.

Overall study findings and caveats: Clonotypes that were expanded in thyroid above 0.001 mostly appeared in blood too.

This clonotype was found many times. As yet, its antigen is unknown. Per germline, CDR1 SGHTS and CDR2 YDEGEE. The length of the CDR3 is 16 residues. V trimming: 1 base; J trimming: 0 bases; junction bases outside the gene matches: 5. No progression to ophthalmopathy during 18 months of follow-up defined stable disease. Recently diagnosed hyperthyroidism of less than 2 months' duration affected patients aged 18 to 65. RNA transcripts gave rise to amplified TCR beta CDR3 regions. HTBI primers were the set used in a first-round RT-PCR of the TCR CDR3. A single record per CDR3 protein comes from TCRdb applying MiXCR to the multiplex PCR reads. The sample consists of about 200,000 distinct CDR3 sequences, about a sixth of them appearing once.

This receptor was obtained from a woman aged 45 to 65 with Graves' hyperthyroidism. Sequences were obtained from blood. The rearrangement joins TRBV5-8 to TRBJ2-3, with 7 bases fitting TRBD2. The CDR3 is CASSLWLAASTDTQYF. The CDR3 coding sequence is TGTGCCAGCAGCTTGTGGCTAGCGGCTAGCACAGATACGCAGTATTTT.